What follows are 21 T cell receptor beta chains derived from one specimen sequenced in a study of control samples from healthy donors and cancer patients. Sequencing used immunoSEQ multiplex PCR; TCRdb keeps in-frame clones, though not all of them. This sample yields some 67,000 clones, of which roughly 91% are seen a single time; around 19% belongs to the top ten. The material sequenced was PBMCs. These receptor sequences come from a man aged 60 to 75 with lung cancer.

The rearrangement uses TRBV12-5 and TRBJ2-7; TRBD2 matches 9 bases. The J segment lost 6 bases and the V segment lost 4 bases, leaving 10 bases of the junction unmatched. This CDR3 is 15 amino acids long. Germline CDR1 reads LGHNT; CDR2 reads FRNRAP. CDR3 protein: CASGSASGALGEQYF. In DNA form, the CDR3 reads TGTGCTAGTGGTTCTGCTAGCGGGGCTTTAGGCGAGCAGTACTTC.

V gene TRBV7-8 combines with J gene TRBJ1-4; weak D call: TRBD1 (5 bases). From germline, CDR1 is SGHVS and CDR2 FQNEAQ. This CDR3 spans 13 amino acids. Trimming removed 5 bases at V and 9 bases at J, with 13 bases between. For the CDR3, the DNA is TGTGCCAGCAGCCTAGGGGAACTGAAAAAACTGTTTTTT. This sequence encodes CASSLGELKKLFF.

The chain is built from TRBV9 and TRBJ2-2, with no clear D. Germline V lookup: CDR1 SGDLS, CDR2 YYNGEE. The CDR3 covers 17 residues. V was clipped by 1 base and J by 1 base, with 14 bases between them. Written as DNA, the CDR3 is TGTGCCAGCAGCGTATCCCCGTCTAGTAGGAACACCGGGGAGCTGTTTTTT. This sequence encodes CASSVSPSSRNTGELFF.

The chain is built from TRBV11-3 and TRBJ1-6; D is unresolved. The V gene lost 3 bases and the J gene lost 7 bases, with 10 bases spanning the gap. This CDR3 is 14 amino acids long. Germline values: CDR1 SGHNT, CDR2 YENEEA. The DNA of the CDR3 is TGTGCCAGCAGCTTTCGCGCAGGCAATTCACCCCTCCACTTT. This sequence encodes CASSFRAGNSPLHF. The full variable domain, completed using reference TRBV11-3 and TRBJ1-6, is EAGVVQSPRYKIIEKKQPVAFWCNPISGHNTLYWYLQNLGQGPELLIRYENEEAVDDSQLPKDRFSAERLKGVDSTLKIQPAELGDSAVYLCASSFRAGNSPLHFGNGTRLTVT.

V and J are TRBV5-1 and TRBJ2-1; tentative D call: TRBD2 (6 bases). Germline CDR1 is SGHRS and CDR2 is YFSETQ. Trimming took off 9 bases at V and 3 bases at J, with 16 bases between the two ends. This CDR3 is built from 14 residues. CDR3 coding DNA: TGCGCCACCTCAGGCGGGGAAAACTACAATGAGCAGTTCTTC. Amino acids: CATSGGENYNEQFF. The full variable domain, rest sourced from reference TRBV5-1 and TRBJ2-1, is KAGVTQTPRYLIKTRGQQVTLSCSPISGHRSVSWYQQTPGQGLQFLFEYFSETQRNKGNFPGRFSGRQFSNSRSEMNVSTLELGDSALYLCATSGGENYNEQFFGPGTRLTVL.

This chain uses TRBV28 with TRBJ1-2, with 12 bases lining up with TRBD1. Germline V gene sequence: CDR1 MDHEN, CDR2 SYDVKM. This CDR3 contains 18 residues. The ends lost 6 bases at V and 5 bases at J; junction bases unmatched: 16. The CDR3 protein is CASRRAPGQGASGYGYTF. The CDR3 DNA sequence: TGTGCCAGCAGACGAGCGCCGGGACAGGGGGCATCCGGGTATGGCTACACCTTC.

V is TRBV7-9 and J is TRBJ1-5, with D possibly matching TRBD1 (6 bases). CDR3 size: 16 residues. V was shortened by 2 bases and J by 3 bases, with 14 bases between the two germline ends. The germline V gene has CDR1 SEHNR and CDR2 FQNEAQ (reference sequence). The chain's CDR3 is CASSLFMTGDNQPQHF. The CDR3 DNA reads TGTGCCAGCAGCTTATTTATGACAGGCGACAATCAGCCCCAGCATTTT.

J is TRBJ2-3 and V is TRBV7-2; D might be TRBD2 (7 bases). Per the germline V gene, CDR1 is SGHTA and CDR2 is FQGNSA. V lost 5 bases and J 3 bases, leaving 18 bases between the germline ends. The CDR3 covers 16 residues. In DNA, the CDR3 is TGTGCCAGCAGCCGGGTGGGGGGGGCTAGTACAGATACGCAGTATTTT. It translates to CASSRVGGASTDTQYF. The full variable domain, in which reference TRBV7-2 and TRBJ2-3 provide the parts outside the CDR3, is GAGVSQSPSNKVTEKGKDVELRCDPISGHTALYWYRQSLGQGLEFLIYFQGNSAPDKSGLPSDRFSAERTGGSVSTLTIQRTQQEDSAVYLCASSRVGGASTDTQYFGPGTRLTVL.

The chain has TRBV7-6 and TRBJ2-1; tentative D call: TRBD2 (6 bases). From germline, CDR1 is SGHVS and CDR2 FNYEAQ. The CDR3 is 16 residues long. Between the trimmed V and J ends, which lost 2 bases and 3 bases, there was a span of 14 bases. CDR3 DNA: TGTGCCAGCAGCTTAAGGGTCGGGACTCTCTACAATGAGCAGTTCTTC. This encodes CASSLRVGTLYNEQFF.

The CDR3 sequence: CASRVGTEGEQYF. For the CDR3, the DNA is TGTGCCAGCAGGGTCGGGACCGAGGGAGAGCAGTACTTC. The chain recombines TRBV6-5 with TRBJ2-7, with D perhaps assigned TRBD1 or TRBD2 (5 bases each). The CDR3 spans 13 residues. V lost 6 bases and J lost 7, with 16 bases in between. Germline loops: CDR1 MNHEY, CDR2 SVGAGI.

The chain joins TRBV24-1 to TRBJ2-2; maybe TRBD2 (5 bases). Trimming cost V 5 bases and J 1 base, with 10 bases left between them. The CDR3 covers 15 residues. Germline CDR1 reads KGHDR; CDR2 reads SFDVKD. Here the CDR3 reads CATSVSGRNTGELFF. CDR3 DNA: TGTGCCACCAGTGTCTCGGGGAGGAACACCGGGGAGCTGTTTTTT.

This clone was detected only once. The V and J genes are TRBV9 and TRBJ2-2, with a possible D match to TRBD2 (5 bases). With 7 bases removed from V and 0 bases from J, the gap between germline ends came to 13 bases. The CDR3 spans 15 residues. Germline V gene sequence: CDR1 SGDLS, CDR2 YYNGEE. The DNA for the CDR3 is TGTGCCAGCCGACGGGGAGCCCCGAACACCGGGGAGCTGTTTTTT. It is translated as CASRRGAPNTGELFF.

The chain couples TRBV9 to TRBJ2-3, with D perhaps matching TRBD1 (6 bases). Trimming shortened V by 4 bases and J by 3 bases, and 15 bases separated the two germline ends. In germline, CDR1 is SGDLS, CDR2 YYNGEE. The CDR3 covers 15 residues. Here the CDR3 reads CASSYRVFGTDTQYF. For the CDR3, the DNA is TGTGCCAGCAGCTACAGGGTGTTTGGGACAGATACGCAGTATTTT. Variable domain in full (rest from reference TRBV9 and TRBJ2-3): DSGVTQTPKHLITATGQRVTLRCSPRSGDLSVYWYQQSLDQGLQFLIQYYNGEERAKGNILERFSAQQFPDLHSELNLSSLELGDSALYFCASSYRVFGTDTQYFGPGTRLTVL.

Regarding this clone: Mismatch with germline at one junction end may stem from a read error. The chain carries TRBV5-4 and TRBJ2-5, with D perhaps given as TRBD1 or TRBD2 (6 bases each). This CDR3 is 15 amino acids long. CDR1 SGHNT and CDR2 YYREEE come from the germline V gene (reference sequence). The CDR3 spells CASTPIGGNQGTQYF. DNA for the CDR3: TGTGCCAGCACCCCAATAGGGGGGAATCAAGGGACCCAGTACTTC.

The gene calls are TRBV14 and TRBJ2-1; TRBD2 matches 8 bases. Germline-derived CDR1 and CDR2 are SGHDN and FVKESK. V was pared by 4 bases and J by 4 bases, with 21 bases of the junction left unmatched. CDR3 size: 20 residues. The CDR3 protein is CASSPEGRVGGADIYNEQFF. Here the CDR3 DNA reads TGTGCCAGCAGCCCCGAAGGGAGGGTCGGGGGGGCCGATATATACAATGAGCAGTTCTTC.

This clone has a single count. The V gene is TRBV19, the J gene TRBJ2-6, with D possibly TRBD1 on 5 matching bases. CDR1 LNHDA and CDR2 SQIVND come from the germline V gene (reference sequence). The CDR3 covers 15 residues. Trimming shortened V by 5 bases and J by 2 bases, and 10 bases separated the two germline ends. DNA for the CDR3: TGTGCCAGTAGTTTTCAAGGGGCTGGGGCCAACGTCCTGACTTTC. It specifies CASSFQGAGANVLTF.

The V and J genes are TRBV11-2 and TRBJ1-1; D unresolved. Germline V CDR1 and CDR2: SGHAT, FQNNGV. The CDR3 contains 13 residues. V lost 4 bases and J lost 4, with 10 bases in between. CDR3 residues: CASSSGSFTEAFF. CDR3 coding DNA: TGTGCCAGCAGCTCCGGATCCTTCACTGAAGCTTTCTTT.

CDR3 sequence: CASSRDLGTYEQYF. CDR3 nucleotide sequence: TGCGCCAGCAGCCGGGACCTAGGAACCTACGAGCAGTACTTC. This chain joins TRBV4-1 and TRBJ2-7; TRBD1 or TRBD2 may be the D gene (5 bases each). This CDR3 spans 14 amino acids. Trimming removed 4 bases at V and 2 bases at J, with 12 bases between. Germline lookup yields CDR1 MGHRA and CDR2 YSYEKL.

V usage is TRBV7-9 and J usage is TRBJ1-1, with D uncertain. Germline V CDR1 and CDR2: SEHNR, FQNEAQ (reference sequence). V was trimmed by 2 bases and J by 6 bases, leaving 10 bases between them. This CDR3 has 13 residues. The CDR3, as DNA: TGTGCCAGCAGCTTACACAGTGGATCTGAAGCTTTCTTT. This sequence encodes CASSLHSGSEAFF.

The DNA of the CDR3 is TGTGCCAGCAGCCCGGACAGGAGGGTATACGAGCAGTACGTC. Amino acids: CASSPDRRVYEQYV. The chain is built from TRBV6-5 and TRBJ2-7, with a possible D match to TRBD1 (7 bases). Trimming left V 6 bases short and J 4 bases short, with 16 bases between. Germline values: CDR1 MNHEY, CDR2 SVGAGI. The CDR3 is 14 residues long.

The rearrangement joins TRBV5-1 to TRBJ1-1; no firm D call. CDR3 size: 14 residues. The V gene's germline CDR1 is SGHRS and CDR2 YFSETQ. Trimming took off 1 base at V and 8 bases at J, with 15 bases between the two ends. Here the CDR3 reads CASSLIPTEEEAFF. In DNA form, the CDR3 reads TGCGCCAGCAGCTTGATTCCGACGGAGGAAGAAGCTTTCTTT. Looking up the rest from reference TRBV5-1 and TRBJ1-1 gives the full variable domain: KAGVTQTPRYLIKTRGQQVTLSCSPISGHRSVSWYQQTPGQGLQFLFEYFSETQRNKGNFPGRFSGRQFSNSRSEMNVSTLELGDSALYLCASSLIPTEEEAFFGQGTRLTVV.